This T cell receptor (beta chain) was obtained from a study of glioma-infiltrating T cells after dendritic cell vaccination. Sequenced by immunoSEQ multiplex PCR; TCRdb stores in-frame clones only, minus some. The sample consists of 90,000 to 95,000 clones, 81% of them appearing once. CDR3 length: 15 amino acids. The germline CDR1 and CDR2 sequences are SGHTS and YDEGEE. V lost 4 bases and J 7 bases, leaving 19 bases between the germline ends. Specified time point: after dendritic cell vaccination, including at tumor progression/relapse. This specimen was blood, taken after dendritic cell vaccination. The clonotype originates from a human donor with glioblastoma. J is TRBJ2-3 and V is TRBV5-8; D gene ambiguous. The CDR3 DNA reads TGTGCCAGCAGCCACGACCCGGGTGTCAAGAATACGCAGTATTTT. Translated, it gives CASSHDPGVKNTQYF.